The following is a TCR beta chain sequence with its context. CDR3 size: 15 residues. The germline CDR1 and CDR2 sequences are SGHRS and YFSETQ. Losses at the gene ends were 3 bases for V and 6 bases for J; bases not matched to a gene: 8. These data originate in a study of T-cell reconstitution after alpha-beta-depleted transplantation in children. Preparing the TCRbeta library involved the use of unique molecular identifiers. One entry per CDR3 protein, called by TCRdb with MiXCR from the PCR reads. This sample has hundreds of thousands of distinct CDR3 sequences, with 10% to 15% found just once. The chain joins TRBV5-1 to TRBJ2-4; the match to TRBD1 covers 8 bases. This sequence originates from a male patient between 10 and 17 years old who had a stem cell transplant for acute myeloid leukemia, so the T cells may come from the graft donor. The source material was PBMCs, mostly from graft donor cells, sampled 360 days after TCRalphabeta/CD19-depleted stem cell transplant. The CDR3 loop reads CASSSADRGVNIQYF. The CDR3 DNA is TGCGCCAGCAGCTCCGCCGACAGGGGTGTAAACATTCAGTACTTC. Combining the CDR3 with reference TRBV5-1 and TRBJ2-4 gives the whole variable domain KAGVTQTPRYLIKTRGQQVTLSCSPISGHRSVSWYQQTPGQGLQFLFEYFSETQRNKGNFPGRFSGRQFSNSRSEMNVSTLELGDSALYLCASSSADRGVNIQYFGAGTRLSVL.